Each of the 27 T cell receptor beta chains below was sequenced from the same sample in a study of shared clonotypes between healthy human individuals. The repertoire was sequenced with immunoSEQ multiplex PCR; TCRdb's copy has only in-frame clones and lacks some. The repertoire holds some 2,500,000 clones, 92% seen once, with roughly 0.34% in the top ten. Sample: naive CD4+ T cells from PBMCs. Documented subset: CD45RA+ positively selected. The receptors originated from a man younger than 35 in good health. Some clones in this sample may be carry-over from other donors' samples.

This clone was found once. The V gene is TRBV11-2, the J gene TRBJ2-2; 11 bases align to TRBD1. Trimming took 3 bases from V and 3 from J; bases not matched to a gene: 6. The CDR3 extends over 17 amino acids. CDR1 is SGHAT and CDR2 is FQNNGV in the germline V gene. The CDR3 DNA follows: TGTGCCAGCAGCTTTGGACTGGGACAGGGGGACACCGGGGAGCTGTTTTTT. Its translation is CASSFGLGQGDTGELFF.

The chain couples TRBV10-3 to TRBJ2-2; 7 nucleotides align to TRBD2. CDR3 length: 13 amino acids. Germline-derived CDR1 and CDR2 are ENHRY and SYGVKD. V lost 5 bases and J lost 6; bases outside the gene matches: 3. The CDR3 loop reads CAISLGGAGELFF. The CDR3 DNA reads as TGTGCCATCAGTTTGGGGGGGGCCGGGGAGCTGTTTTTT.

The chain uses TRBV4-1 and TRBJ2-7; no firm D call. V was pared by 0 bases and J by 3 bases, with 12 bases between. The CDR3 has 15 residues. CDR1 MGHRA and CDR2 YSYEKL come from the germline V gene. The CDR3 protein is CASSQDTRLFYEQYF. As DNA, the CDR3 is TGCGCCAGCAGCCAAGATACCAGACTTTTCTACGAGCAGTACTTC.

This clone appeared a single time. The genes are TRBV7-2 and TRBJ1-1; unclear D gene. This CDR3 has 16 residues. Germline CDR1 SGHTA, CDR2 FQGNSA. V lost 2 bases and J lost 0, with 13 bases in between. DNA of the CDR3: TGTGCCAGCAGCTTATTTCCGTTGACGGTGAACACTGAAGCTTTCTTT. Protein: CASSLFPLTVNTEAFF.

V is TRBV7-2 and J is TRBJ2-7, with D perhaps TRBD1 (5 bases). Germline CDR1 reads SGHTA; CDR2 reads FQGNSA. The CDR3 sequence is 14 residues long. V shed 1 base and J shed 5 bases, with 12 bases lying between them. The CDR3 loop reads CASSLVAGLDEQYF. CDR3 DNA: TGTGCCAGCAGCTTAGTAGCAGGGTTGGACGAGCAGTACTTC.

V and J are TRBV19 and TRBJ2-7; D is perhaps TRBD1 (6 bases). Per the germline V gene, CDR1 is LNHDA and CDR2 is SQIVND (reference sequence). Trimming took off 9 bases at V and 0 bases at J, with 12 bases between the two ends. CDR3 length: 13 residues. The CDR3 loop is CASGDRYSYEQYF. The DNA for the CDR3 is TGTGCCAGCGGTGACAGGTACTCCTACGAGCAGTACTTC.

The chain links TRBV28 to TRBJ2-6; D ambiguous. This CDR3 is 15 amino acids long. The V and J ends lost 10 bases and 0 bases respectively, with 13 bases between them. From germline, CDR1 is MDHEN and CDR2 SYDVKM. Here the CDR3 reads CATKDLGSGANVLTF. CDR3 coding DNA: TGTGCCACCAAAGACCTGGGCTCTGGGGCCAACGTCCTGACTTTC.

The CDR3 is CASSLQTLNEKLFF. The CDR3 region has the DNA TGTGCCAGCAGCTTACAGACGTTAAATGAAAAACTGTTTTTT. This chain joins TRBV5-4 and TRBJ1-4; the D is unclear. The CDR3 sequence is 14 residues long. Germline CDR1 is SGHNT and CDR2 is YYREEE (reference sequence). Trimming removed 2 bases from V and 5 bases from J, with 10 bases in between.

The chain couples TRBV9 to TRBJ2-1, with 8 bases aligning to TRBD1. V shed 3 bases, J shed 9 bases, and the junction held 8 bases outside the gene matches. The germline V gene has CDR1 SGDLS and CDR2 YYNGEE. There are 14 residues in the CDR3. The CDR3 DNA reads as TGTGCCAGCAGCGCCAGTCAGGGGGCCCGTGAGCAGTTCTTC. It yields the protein CASSASQGAREQFF.

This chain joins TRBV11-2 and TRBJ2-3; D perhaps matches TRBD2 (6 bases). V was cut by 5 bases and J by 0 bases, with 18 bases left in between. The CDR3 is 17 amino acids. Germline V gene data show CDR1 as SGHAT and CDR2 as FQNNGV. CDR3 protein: CASSTRRAPLSTDTQYF. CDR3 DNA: TGTGCCAGCAGCACCAGGAGGGCCCCTCTTAGCACAGATACGCAGTATTTT. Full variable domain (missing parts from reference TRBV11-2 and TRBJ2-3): EAGVAQSPRYKIIEKRQSVAFWCNPISGHATLYWYQQILGQGPKLLIQFQNNGVVDDSQLPKDRFSAERLKGVDSTLKIQPAKLEDSAVYLCASSTRRAPLSTDTQYFGPGTRLTVL.

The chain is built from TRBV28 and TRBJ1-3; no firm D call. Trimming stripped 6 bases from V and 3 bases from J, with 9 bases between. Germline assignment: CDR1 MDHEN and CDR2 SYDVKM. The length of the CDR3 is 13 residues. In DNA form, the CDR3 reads TGTGCCAGCAGGCGGACGGATGGAAACACCATATATTTT. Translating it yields CASRRTDGNTIYF. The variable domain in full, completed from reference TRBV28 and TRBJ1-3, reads DVKVTQSSRYLVKRTGEKVFLECVQDMDHENMFWYRQDPGLGLRLIYFSYDVKMKEKGDIPEGYSVSREKKERFSLILESASTNQTSMYLCASRRTDGNTIYFGEGSWLTVV.

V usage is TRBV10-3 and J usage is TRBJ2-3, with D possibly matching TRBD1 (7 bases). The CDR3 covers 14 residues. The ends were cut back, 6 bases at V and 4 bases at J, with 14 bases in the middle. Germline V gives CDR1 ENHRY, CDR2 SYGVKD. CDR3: CAIRNDREADTQYF. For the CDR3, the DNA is TGTGCCATCAGAAACGACAGGGAGGCAGATACGCAGTATTTT.

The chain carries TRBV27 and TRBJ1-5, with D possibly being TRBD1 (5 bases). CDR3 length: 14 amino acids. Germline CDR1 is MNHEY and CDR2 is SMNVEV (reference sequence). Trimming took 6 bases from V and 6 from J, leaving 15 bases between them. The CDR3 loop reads CASRLRVGIQPQHF. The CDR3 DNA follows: TGTGCCAGCAGACTCAGGGTGGGGATTCAGCCCCAGCATTTT.

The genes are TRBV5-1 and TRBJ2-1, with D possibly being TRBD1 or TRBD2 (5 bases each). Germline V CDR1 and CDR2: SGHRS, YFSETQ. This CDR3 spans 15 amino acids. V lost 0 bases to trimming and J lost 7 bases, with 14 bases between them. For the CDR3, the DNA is TGCGCCAGCAGCTTGGTGGCGGGCAGGGAAAATGAGCAGTTCTTC. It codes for CASSLVAGRENEQFF.

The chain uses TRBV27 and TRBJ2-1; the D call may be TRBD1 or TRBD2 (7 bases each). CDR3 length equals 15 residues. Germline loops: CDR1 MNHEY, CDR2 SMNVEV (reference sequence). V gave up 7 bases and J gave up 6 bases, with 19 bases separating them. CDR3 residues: CASTKGAGVSNEQFF. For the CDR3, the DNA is TGTGCCAGCACCAAGGGGGCGGGAGTAAGCAATGAGCAGTTCTTC.

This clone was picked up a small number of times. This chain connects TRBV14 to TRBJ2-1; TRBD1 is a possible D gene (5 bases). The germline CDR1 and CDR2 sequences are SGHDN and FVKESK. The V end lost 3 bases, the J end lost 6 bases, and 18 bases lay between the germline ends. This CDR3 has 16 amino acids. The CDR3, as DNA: TGTGCCAGCAGCCAGAACGACAGACCCCCACTCAATGAGCAGTTCTTC. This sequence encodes CASSQNDRPPLNEQFF.

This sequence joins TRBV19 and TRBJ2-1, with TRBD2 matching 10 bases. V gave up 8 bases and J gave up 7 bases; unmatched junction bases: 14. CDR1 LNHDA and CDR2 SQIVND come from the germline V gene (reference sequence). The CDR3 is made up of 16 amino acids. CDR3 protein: CASRAPRLAGRNEQFF. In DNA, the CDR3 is TGTGCCAGTCGAGCTCCGAGACTAGCGGGTAGGAATGAGCAGTTCTTC.

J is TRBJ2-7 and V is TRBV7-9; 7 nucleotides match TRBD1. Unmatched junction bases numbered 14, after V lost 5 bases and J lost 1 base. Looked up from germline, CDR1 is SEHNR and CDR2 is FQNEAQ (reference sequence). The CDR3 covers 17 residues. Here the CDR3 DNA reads TGTGCCAGCAGCGCCCGTGGAAGGGGGCTATTTTCCTACGAGCAGTACTTC. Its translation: CASSARGRGLFSYEQYF.

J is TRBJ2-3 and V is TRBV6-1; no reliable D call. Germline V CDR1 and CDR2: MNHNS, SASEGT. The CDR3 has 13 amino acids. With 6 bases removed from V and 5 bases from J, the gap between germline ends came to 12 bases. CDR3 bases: TGTGCCAGCAGCCCCCATGGAGAAGATACGCAGTATTTT. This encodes CASSPHGEDTQYF.

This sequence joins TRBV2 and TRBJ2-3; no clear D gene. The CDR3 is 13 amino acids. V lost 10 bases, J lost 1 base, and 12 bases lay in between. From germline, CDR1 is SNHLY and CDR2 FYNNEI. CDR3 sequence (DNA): TGTGCCACCAAGACCCAACGCACAGATACGCAGTATTTT. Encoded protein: CATKTQRTDTQYF.

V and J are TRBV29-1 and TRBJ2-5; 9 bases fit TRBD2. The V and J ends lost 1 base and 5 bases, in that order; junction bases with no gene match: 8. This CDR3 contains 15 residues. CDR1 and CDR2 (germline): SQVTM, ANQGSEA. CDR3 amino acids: CSVEAASGVRETQYF. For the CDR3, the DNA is TGCAGCGTTGAAGCGGCTAGCGGGGTGCGGGAGACCCAGTACTTC. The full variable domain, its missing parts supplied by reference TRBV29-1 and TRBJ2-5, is SAVISQKPSRDICQRGTSLTIQCQVDSQVTMMFWYRQQPGQSLTLIATANQGSEATYESGFVIDKFPISRPNLTFSTLTVSNMSPEDSSIYLCSVEAASGVRETQYFGPGTRLLVL.

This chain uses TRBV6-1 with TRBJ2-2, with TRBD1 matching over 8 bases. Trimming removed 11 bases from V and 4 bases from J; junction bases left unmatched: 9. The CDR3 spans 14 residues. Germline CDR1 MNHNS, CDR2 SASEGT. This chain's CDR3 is CAGARTGRTGELFF. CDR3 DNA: TGTGCCGGGGCGAGGACAGGGCGCACCGGGGAGCTGTTTTTT.

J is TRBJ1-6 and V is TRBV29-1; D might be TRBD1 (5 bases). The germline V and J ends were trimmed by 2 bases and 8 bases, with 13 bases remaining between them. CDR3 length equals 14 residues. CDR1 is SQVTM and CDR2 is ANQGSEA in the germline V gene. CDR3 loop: CSVEPGTRDSPLHF. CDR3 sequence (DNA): TGCAGCGTTGAACCCGGGACGCGGGATTCACCCCTCCACTTT.

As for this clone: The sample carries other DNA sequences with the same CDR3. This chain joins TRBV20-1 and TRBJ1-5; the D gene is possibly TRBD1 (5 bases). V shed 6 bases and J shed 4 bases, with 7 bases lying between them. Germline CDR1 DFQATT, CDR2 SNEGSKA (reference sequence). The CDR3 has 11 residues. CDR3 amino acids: CSARGNQPQHF. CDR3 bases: TGCAGTGCCCGGGGGAATCAGCCCCAGCATTTT.

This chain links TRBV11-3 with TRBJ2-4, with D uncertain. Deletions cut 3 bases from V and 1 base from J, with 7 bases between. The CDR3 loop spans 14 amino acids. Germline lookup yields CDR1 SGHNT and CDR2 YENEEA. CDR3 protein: CASSFGGAKNIQYF. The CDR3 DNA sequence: TGTGCCAGCAGCTTTGGTGGGGCCAAAAACATTCAGTACTTC.

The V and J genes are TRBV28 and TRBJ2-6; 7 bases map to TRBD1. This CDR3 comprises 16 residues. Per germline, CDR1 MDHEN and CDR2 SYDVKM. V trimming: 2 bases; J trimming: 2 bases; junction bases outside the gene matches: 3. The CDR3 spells CASSLPDRAGANVLTF. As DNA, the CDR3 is TGTGCCAGCAGTTTACCCGACAGGGCTGGGGCCAACGTCCTGACTTTC. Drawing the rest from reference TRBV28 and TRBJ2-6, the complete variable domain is DVKVTQSSRYLVKRTGEKVFLECVQDMDHENMFWYRQDPGLGLRLIYFSYDVKMKEKGDIPEGYSVSREKKERFSLILESASTNQTSMYLCASSLPDRAGANVLTFGAGSRLTVL.

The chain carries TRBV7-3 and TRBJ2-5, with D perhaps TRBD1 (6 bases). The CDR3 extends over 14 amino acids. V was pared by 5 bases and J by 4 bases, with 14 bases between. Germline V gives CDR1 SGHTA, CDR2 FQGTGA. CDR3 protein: CASSLQGPGETQYF. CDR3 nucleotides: TGTGCCAGCAGCCTACAGGGACCAGGAGAGACCCAGTACTTC.